Sequencing of this TCR beta chain was carried out in a study of CD4 T cell repertoires in COVID-19. TCRdb's copy holds only in-frame clones and misses some; the assay was immunoSEQ multiplex PCR. The repertoire has approximately 75,000 clones, 83% of them found once; the top ten carry 0.5% to 0.6%. With 2 bases removed from V and 8 bases from J, the gap between germline ends came to 12 bases. CDR1 is LGHDT, CDR2 YNNKEL, per germline (reference sequence). This CDR3 region has 13 residues. The chain combines TRBV3-1 (or the pseudogene TRBV3-2) with TRBJ1-2; D unresolved. This receptor was obtained from a human donor who had COVID-19. The specimen comprised CD4+ T cells from peripheral blood, sampled after recovery from COVID-19. CDR3 amino acids: CASSQSGKGGYTF. CDR3 nucleotide sequence: TGTGCCAGCAGCCAATCGGGGAAGGGAGGCTACACCTTC.